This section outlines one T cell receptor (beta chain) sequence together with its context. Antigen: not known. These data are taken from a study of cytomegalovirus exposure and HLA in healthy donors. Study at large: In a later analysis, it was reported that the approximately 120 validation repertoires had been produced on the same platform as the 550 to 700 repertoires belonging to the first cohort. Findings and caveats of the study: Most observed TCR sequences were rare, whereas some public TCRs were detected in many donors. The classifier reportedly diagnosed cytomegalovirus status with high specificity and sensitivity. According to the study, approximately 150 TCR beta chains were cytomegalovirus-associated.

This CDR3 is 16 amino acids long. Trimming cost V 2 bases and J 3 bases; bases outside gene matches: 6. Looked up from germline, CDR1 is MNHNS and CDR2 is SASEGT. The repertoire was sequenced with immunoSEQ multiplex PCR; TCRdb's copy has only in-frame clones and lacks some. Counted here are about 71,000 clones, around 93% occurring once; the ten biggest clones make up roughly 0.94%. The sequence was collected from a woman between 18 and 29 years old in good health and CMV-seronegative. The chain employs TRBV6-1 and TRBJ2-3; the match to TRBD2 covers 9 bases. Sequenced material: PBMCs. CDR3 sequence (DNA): TGTGCCAGCAGTGAAATGGCGGGAGGGCGTACAGATACGCAGTATTTT. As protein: CASSEMAGGRTDTQYF.